The present entry profiles one TCR beta chain with its context. As yet, its antigen is unknown. The CDR3 consists of 16 residues. Trimming cost V 1 base and J 4 bases; bases outside gene matches: 9. Germline loops: CDR1 LGHNA, CDR2 YSLEER. The record originates from a study of cytomegalovirus exposure and HLA in healthy donors. Looking at the study overall: An early release of data contained approximately 85 million unique TCRs, which came from HLA-typed donors. Whole-study results and caveats: DRB1 had the most TCR associations and HLA-C the fewest, a later analysis found, with rates varying by HLA locus.

The PCR employed 60 Vbeta primers together with 13 Jbeta primers. Generated by immunoSEQ multiplex PCR, the TCRdb table keeps only in-frame clones and is missing some. Among some 100,000 clones listed, about two thirds were seen once. The J gene is TRBJ2-5, the V gene TRBV4-3; 7 bases map to TRBD2. Material for sequencing was PBMCs. The receptor's source is a woman aged 65 to 85 in good health and CMV-seropositive. CDR3 region: CASSQVVGGGGETQYF. The CDR3, as DNA: TGCGCCAGCAGCCAAGTTGTGGGCGGGGGTGGAGAGACCCAGTACTTC.